This T cell receptor beta chain was found in a study of blood T cell repertoires in COVID-19. Study as a whole: Sources were T cells, B-cell-depleted T cells, or PBMCs; the material itself was cDNA or gDNA.

Recruits, aged roughly 18 to 100 years, lived in around 24 US areas. Allocation to cohorts depended on clinical history reported by the participants. Donors of Cohort 3 who recovered were those that had two negative PCRs, clearance, or symptom resolution. Germline CDR1 is LGHNT and CDR2 is FRNRAP. The CDR3 contains 13 residues. V lost 6 bases, J lost 3 bases, and 11 bases lay in between. Produced via immunoSEQ multiplex PCR; TCRdb's table is partial and in-frame only. The repertoire holds more than 200,000 clones, with around nine tenths as singletons. Source material: PBMCs or T cells enriched from blood (not recorded which). The chain has TRBV12-5 and TRBJ1-1; possible D gene TRBD1, 6 bases. The TCR sequence derives from a young woman who had recovered from COVID-19. For the CDR3, the DNA is TGTGCTAGTGGGCTGAGGACAGACACTGAAGCTTTCTTT. It codes for CASGLRTDTEAFF.